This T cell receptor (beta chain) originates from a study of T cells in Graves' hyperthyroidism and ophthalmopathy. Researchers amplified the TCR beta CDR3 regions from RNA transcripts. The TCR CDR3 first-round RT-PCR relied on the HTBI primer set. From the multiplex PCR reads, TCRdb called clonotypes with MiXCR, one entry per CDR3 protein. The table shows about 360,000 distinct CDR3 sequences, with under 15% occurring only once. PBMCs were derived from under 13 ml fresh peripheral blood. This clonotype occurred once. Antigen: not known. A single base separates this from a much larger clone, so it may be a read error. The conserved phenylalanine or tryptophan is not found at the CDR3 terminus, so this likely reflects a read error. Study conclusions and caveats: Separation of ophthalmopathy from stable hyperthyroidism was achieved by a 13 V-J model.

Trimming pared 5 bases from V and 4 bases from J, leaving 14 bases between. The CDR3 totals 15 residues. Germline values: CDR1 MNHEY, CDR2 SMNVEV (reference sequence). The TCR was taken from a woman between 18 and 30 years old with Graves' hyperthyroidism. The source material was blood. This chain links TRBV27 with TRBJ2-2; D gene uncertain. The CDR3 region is CASSPRQESTGELFS. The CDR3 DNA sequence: TGTGCCAGCAGTCCCCGACAAGAGAGCACCGGGGAGCTGTTTTCT.